The TCR beta chain under discussion was sequenced for a study of identical twins. Template switching added a universal primer binding site, and final cDNA carried unique molecular identifiers. MiXCR was run by TCRdb on the 5' RACE reads, yielding one entry per CDR3 protein. The sample carries hundreds of thousands of distinct CDR3 sequences, about 7.6% recorded once. Germline assignment: CDR1 SGHRS and CDR2 YFSETQ. The V segment lost 4 bases and the J segment 0 bases; nucleotides outside the gene matches: 16. The CDR3 spans 21 residues. This clonotype was observed a few times. Its antigen is undetermined. Study-wide points: Twins' excess sharing was less marked for out-of-frame beta sequences. It was cross-sectional statistical analysis, not following the same donors, that the conclusions relied on. The abundant beta clonotypes from cord blood had fewer insertions, and memory repertoires had none of this.

These sequences were also reported in another study, on yellow fever vaccine responses in identical twins.

Sequencing was performed on PBMCs. The rearrangement joins TRBV5-1 to TRBJ2-3, with 14 positions matching TRBD2. The receptor was derived from a young woman in good health. The CDR3 region has the DNA TGCGCCAGCAGCAGGGGACTAGCGGGAGACCCTGGGTTCTCTAGCACAGATACGCAGTATTTT. Encoded protein: CASSRGLAGDPGFSSTDTQYF.